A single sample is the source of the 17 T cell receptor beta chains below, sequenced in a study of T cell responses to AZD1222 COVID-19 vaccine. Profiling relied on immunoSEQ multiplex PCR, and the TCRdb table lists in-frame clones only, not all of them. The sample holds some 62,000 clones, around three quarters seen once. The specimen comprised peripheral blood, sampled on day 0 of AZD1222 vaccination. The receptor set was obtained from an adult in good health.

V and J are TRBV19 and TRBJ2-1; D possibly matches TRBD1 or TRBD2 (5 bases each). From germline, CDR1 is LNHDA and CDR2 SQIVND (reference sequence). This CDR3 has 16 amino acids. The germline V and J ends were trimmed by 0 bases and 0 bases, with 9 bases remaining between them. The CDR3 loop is CASSIDPGSSYNEQFF. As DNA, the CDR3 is TGTGCCAGTAGTATAGATCCAGGGAGCTCCTACAATGAGCAGTTCTTC.

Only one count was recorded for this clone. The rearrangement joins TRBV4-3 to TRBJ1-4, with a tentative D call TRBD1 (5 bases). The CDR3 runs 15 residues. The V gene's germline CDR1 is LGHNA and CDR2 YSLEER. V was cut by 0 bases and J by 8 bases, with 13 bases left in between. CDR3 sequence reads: CASSQDRGRSEKLFF. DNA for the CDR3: TGCGCCAGCAGCCAAGATCGGGGCCGATCCGAAAAACTGTTTTTT.

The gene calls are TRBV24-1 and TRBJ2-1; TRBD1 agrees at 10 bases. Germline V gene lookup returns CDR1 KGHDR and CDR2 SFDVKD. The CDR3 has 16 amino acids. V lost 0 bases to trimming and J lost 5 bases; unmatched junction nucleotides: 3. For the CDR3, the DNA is TGTGCCACCAGTGATTTGGAGGGACAGGGGAACAATGAGCAGTTCTTC. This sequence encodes CATSDLEGQGNNEQFF.

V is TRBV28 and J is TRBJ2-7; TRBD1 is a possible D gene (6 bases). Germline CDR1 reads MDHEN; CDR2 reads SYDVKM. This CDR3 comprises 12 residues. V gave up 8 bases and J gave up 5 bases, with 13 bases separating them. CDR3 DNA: TGTGCCAGCCTCTCACAGGGTAACGAGCAGTACTTC. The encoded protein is CASLSQGNEQYF.

CDR3 region: CASSSQGAGELFF. CDR3 coding DNA: TGCGCCAGCAGCTCCCAAGGGGCCGGGGAGCTGTTTTTT. V and J are TRBV5-1 and TRBJ2-2; D is possibly TRBD1 (5 bases). Trimming removed 3 bases from V and 6 bases from J, with 9 bases in between. Germline loops: CDR1 SGHRS, CDR2 YFSETQ. There are 13 residues in the CDR3.

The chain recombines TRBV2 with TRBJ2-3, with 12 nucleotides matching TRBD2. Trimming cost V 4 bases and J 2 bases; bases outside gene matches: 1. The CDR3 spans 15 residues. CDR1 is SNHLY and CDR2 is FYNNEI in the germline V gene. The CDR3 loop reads CASSGLAGVTDTQYF. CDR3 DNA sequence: TGTGCCAGCAGTGGACTAGCGGGGGTCACAGATACGCAGTATTTT.

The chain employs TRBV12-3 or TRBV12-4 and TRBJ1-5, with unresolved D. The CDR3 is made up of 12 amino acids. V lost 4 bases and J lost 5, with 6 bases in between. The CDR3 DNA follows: TGTGCCAGCAGTTCGGCCGATCAGCCCCAGCATTTT. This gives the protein CASSSADQPQHF.

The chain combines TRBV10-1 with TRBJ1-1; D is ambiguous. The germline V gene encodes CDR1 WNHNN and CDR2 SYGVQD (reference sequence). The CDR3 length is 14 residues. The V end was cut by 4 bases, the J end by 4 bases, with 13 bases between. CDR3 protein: CASSGGMRATEAFF. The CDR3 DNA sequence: TGCGCCAGCAGTGGTGGAATGAGGGCCACTGAAGCTTTCTTT.

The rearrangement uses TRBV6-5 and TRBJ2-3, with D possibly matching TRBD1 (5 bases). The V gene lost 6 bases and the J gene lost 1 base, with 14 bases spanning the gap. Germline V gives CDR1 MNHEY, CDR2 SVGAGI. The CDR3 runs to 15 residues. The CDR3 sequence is CASSQGTSGTDTQYF. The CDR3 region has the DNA TGTGCCAGCAGCCAGGGCACTTCGGGCACAGATACGCAGTATTTT.

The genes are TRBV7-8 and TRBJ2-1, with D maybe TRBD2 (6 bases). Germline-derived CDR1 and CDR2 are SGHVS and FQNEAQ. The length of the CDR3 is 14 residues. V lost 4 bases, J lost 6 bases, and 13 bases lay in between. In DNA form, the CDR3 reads TGTGCCAGCAGCTCCCGGGACTCTCTCAATGAGCAGTTCTTC. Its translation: CASSSRDSLNEQFF.

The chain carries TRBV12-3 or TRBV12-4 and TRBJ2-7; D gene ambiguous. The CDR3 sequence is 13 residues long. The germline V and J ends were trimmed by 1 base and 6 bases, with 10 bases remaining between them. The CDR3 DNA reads TGTGCCAGCAGTTTAGTCGGGCAGGTCGAGCAGTACTTC. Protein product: CASSLVGQVEQYF.

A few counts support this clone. CDR3 region: CASSRGTGDTYEQYF. CDR3 nucleotide sequence: TGTGCCAGCAGCCGAGGGACAGGGGACACCTACGAGCAGTACTTC. The chain combines TRBV6-5 with TRBJ2-7; the match to TRBD1 covers 10 bases. From germline, CDR1 is MNHEY and CDR2 SVGAGI. J lost 2 bases, V lost 6 bases, and 7 bases had no gene match. CDR3 length: 15 residues.

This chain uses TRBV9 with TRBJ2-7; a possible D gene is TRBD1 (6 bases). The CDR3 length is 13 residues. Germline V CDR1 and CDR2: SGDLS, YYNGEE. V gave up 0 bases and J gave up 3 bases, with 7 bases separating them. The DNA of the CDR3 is TGTGCCAGCAGCGTAGGGGACATCTACGAGCAGTACTTC. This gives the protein CASSVGDIYEQYF.

CDR3 DNA: TGTGCCAGCAGCCAAGACGGGAACTATGGCTACACCTTC. It is translated as CASSQDGNYGYTF. The chain uses TRBV3-1 (or the pseudogene TRBV3-2) and TRBJ1-2; D gene unclear. Trimming removed 0 bases at V and 2 bases at J, with 4 bases between. Germline CDR1 and CDR2: LGHDT and YNNKEL (reference sequence). The CDR3 totals 13 residues.

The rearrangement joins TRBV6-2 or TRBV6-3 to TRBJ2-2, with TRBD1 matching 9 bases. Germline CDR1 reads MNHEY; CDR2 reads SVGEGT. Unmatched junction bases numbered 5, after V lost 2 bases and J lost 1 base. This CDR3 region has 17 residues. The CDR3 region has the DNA TGTGCCAGCAGTTACGGGTCGGGACAGGGGAACACCGGGGAGCTGTTTTTT. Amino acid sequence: CASSYGSGQGNTGELFF.

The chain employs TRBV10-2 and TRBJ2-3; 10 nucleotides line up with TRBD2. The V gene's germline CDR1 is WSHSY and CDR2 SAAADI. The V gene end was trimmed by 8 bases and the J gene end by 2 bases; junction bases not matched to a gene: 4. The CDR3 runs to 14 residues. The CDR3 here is CASERGGPTDTQYF. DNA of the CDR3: TGCGCCAGCGAGCGGGGGGGCCCCACAGATACGCAGTATTTT.

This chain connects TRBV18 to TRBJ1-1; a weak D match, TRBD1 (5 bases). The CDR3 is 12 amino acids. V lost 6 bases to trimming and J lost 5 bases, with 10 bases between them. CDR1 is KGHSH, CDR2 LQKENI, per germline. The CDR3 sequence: CASSGDVTEAFF. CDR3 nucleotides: TGTGCCAGCTCGGGGGATGTAACTGAAGCTTTCTTT.